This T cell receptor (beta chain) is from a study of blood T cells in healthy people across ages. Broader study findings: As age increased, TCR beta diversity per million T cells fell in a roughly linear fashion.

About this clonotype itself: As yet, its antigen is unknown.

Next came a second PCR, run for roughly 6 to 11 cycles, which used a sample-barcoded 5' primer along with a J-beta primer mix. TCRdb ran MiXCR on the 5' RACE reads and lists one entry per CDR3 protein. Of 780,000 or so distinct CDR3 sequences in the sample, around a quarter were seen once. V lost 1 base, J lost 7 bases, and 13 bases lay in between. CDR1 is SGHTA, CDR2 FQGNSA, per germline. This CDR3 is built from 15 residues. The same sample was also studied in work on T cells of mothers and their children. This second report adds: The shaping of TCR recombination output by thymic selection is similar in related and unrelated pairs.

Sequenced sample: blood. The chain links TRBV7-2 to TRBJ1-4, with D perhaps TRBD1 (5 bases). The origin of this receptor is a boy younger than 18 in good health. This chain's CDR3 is CASSLGQPNSEKLFF. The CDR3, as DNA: TGTGCCAGCAGCTTAGGACAGCCCAACAGTGAAAAACTGTTTTTT. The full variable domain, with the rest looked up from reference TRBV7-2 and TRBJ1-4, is GAGVSQSPSNKVTEKGKDVELRCDPISGHTALYWYRQSLGQGLEFLIYFQGNSAPDKSGLPSDRFSAERTGGSVSTLTIQRTQQEDSAVYLCASSLGQPNSEKLFFGSGTQLSVL.